This T cell receptor beta chain was identified in a study of cytomegalovirus exposure and HLA in healthy donors. General observations from the study: Some public TCRs appeared in many individuals, while most sequences were rare. There were under 200 TCR beta chains listed as cytomegalovirus-associated.

V lost 1 base, J lost 5 bases, and 14 bases lay in between. In germline, CDR1 is MDHEN, CDR2 SYDVKM. The CDR3 extends over 15 amino acids. Regarding this clone: Its antigen is not known.

Some clones are missing from TCRdb's copy, which holds only in-frame ones; the method was immunoSEQ multiplex PCR. The data hold 200,000 or so clones, with approximately 80% observed a single time. These donors were members of the approximately 110-subject validation cohort, a group separate from the roughly 670-subject first cohort. Source material: PBMCs. J is TRBJ1-1 and V is TRBV28; D is perhaps TRBD1 (5 bases). The TCR was taken from a woman in her thirties in good health and CMV-seropositive. CDR3 sequence: CASSLSFVKGTEAFF. The CDR3 coding sequence is TGTGCCAGCAGTTTATCGTTCGTAAAGGGGACTGAAGCTTTCTTT.